Listed below are T cell receptor beta chains from one sample, sequenced in a study of T cells in Graves' hyperthyroidism and ophthalmopathy. TCRdb itself ran the multiplex PCR reads through MiXCR, one entry per CDR3 protein. The table has approximately 370,000 distinct CDR3 sequences, 17% seen once. The sample was blood. The receptors shown here come from a woman under 40 with Graves' hyperthyroidism that later progressed to Graves' ophthalmopathy. Each CDR3 is given with its conserved first and last residue. The order of the fields is V gene, D gene, clone size, J gene, CDR3 protein, CDR3 DNA. A D gene is named only where the DNA matches it firmly. The size entry is marked missing in some rows and otherwise reads once, few, many or a size class.

>TRBV24-1|NA|few|TRBJ2-3
CATSDRGRSANTQYF
TGTGCCACCAGTGATAGGGGGAGATCGGCGAATACGCAGTATTTT
>TRBV5-1|NA|many|TRBJ1-2
CASKVGTNYGYTF
TGCGCCAGCAAGGTCGGCACTAACTATGGCTACACCTTC
>TRBV28|NA|many|TRBJ2-7
CASRVHRGHEQYF
TGTGCCAGCAGAGTCCACCGGGGCCACGAGCAGTACTTC
>TRBV5-1|TRBD1|once|TRBJ2-5
CASSGEGQPQETQYF
TGCGCCAGCAGCGGAGAGGGACAGCCACAAGAGACCCAGTACTTC
>TRBV28|TRBD1|many|TRBJ1-1
CASSFRTGGWTEAFF
TGTGCCAGCAGTTTCAGGACAGGGGGATGGACTGAAGCTTTCTTT
>TRBV28|NA|many|TRBJ2-1
CASSTDFRGYNEQFF
TGTGCCAGCAGCACGGACTTTAGGGGATACAATGAGCAGTTCTTC
>TRBV20-1|NA|once|TRBJ1-5
CSARERDTGNQPQHF
TGCAGTGCTAGAGAACGAGACACGGGCAATCAGCCCCAGCATTTT
>TRBV7-2|TRBD1|NA|TRBJ2-2
CASSLDGQGASIGELFF
TGTGCCAGCAGCTTAGATGGGCAGGGGGCTTCGATCGGGGAGCTGTTTTTT
>TRBV27|TRBD1|many|TRBJ1-2
CASSLSGTDFYGYTF
TGTGCCAGCAGTTTATCTGGGACAGACTTCTATGGCTACACCTTC
>TRBV19|TRBD2|NA|TRBJ2-7
CASSMRGAYEQYF
TGTGCCAGTAGTATGCGGGGGGCCTACGAGCAGTACTTC
>TRBV7-9|NA|NA|TRBJ2-2
CASSSQEGTRTGELFF
TGTGCCAGCAGCTCCCAGGAAGGGACGCGCACCGGGGAGCTGTTTTTT
>TRBV5-1|NA|many|TRBJ2-3
CASSSVGITDTQYF
TGCGCCAGCAGCTCGGTAGGGATCACAGATACGCAGTATTTT
>TRBV6-6|NA|many|TRBJ1-2
CASSYSLMSGYTF
TGTGCCAGCAGTTACTCGCTTATGTCGGGCTACACCTTC
>TRBV18|TRBD1|many|TRBJ1-5
CASSHGQGAGQPQHF
TGTGCCAGCTCCCACGGGCAGGGGGCGGGTCAGCCCCAGCATTTT
>TRBV10-3|NA|many|TRBJ2-7
CAISDSSGLAYEQYF
TGTGCCATCAGTGATTCCAGTGGACTTGCCTACGAGCAGTACTTC
>TRBV6-2/TRBV6-3|TRBD1|few|TRBJ1-6
CASSDPTGGTVNSPLHF
TGTGCCAGCAGTGATCCTACAGGGGGAACGGTCAATTCACCCCTCCACTTT
>TRBV5-1|TRBD1|many|TRBJ1-1
CASSWGDRGATEAFF
TGCGCCAGCAGCTGGGGGGACAGGGGGGCCACTGAAGCTTTCTTT
>TRBV6-5|TRBD2|NA|TRBJ2-5
CASSYSSSGGAQETQYF
TGTGCCAGCAGTTACTCGAGTAGCGGGGGGGCCCAAGAGACCCAGTACTTC
>TRBV5-8|NA|NA|TRBJ2-3
CASSSLDPGRITDTQYF
TGTGCCAGCAGCTCCTTGGACCCGGGACGCATCACAGATACGCAGTATTTT
>TRBV29-1|NA|few|TRBJ1-5
CSVGGPYPNQPQHF
TGCAGCGTTGGTGGGCCTTATCCCAATCAGCCCCAGCATTTT
>TRBV12-3/TRBV12-4|NA|many|TRBJ2-1
CASSGTLGLNEQFF
TGTGCCAGCAGCGGGACATTAGGATTGAATGAGCAGTTCTTC
>TRBV3-1|TRBD1|NA|TRBJ1-2
CASSQTRDSFGYGYTF
TGTGCCAGCAGCCAGACTCGGGACAGTTTCGGCTATGGCTACACCTTC
>TRBV27|TRBD1|many|TRBJ1-2
CASSSQGPPYGYTF
TGTGCCAGCAGTTCACAGGGGCCCCCCTATGGCTACACCTTC
>TRBV7-2|TRBD2|once|TRBJ2-7
CASSSGTSDEQYF
TGTGCCAGCAGCTCCGGGACTAGCGACGAGCAGTACTTC
>TRBV7-9|NA|NA|TRBJ2-2
CASSQLVMNTRELFF
TGTGCCAGCAGCCAACTAGTAATGAACACCAGGGAGCTGTTTTTT
>TRBV4-1|TRBD2|NA|TRBJ2-2
CASSLAGWANTGELFF
TGCGCCAGCAGCCTAGCGGGGTGGGCGAACACCGGGGAGCTGTTTTTT
>TRBV6-5|NA|many|TRBJ1-5
CASSYYRIGNRGNQPQHF
TGTGCCAGCAGTTACTATAGGATAGGGAATCGCGGCAATCAGCCCCAGCATTTT
>TRBV11-2|TRBD1|many|TRBJ1-2
CASSLDRGPGYTF
TGTGCCAGCAGCTTGGACAGGGGGCCCGGCTACACCTTC
>TRBV3-1|NA|many|TRBJ1-5
CASSQDPGANQPQHF
TGTGCCAGCAGCCAAGATCCGGGGGCCAATCAGCCCCAGCATTTT
>TRBV20-1|NA|few|TRBJ2-3
CSAKTMPSTNTQYF
TGCAGTGCAAAGACTATGCCTAGCACAAATACGCAGTATTTT
>TRBV2|NA|NA|TRBJ1-3
CASRDSGGNTIYF
TGTGCCAGCAGGGATTCCGGTGGAAACACCATATATTTT
>TRBV11-2|NA|many|TRBJ2-5
CASSSRLDSKETQYF
TGTGCCAGCAGCTCCAGATTGGACAGCAAAGAGACCCAGTACTTC
>TRBV5-6|NA|many|TRBJ1-2
CASSLTMDGYTF
TGTGCCAGCAGCTTAACTATGGATGGCTACACCTTC
>TRBV7-8|TRBD1|many|TRBJ2-7
CASSRTPGQGAEQYF
TGTGCCAGCAGCCGTACTCCGGGACAGGGGGCCGAGCAGTACTTC
>TRBV19|NA|few|TRBJ2-1
CASSNWINEQFF
TGTGCCAGTAGTAATTGGATCAATGAGCAGTTCTTC
>TRBV20-1|TRBD1|NA|TRBJ1-1
CSARKYRDRVSDEAEAFF
TGCAGTGCTAGAAAGTACCGGGACAGGGTTTCGGACGAAGCTGAAGCTTTCTTT
>TRBV7-9|NA|many|TRBJ1-1
CASSPRTRNTEAFF
TGTGCCAGCAGCCCCCGGACCCGGAACACTGAAGCTTTCTTT
>TRBV6-1|TRBD2|many|TRBJ2-5
CASSLAGTSGIVGETQYF
TGTGCCAGCAGCCTGGCCGGGACTAGCGGGATCGTTGGAGAGACCCAGTACTTC
>TRBV5-1|TRBD1|NA|TRBJ1-6
CASRRDATGDNSPLHF
TGCGCCAGCAGAAGAGACGCCACAGGGGATAATTCACCCCTCCACTTT
>TRBV2|NA|many|TRBJ1-2
CASSRTYGYTF
TGTGCCAGCAGCAGGACCTATGGCTACACCTTC
>TRBV12-3/TRBV12-4|TRBD1|many|TRBJ1-2
CASSESHNRTGVNYGYTF
TGTGCCAGCAGTGAGAGTCATAACCGGACAGGGGTTAACTATGGCTACACCTTC
>TRBV19|TRBD1|NA|TRBJ1-2
CASSPTIRTGVGYTF
TGTGCCAGTAGCCCTACCATAAGGACAGGGGTCGGCTACACCTTC
>TRBV5-1|TRBD1|few|TRBJ1-6
CASSTGTGVNSPLHF
TGCGCCAGCAGCACCGGGACAGGGGTTAATTCACCCCTCCACTTT
>TRBV6-9|NA|few|TRBJ2-6
CASSTISGANVLTF
TGTGCCAGCAGTACAATATCTGGGGCCAACGTCCTGACTTTC
>TRBV5-4|NA|many|TRBJ1-2
CASTPDGDGYTF
TGTGCCAGCACCCCGGACGGGGATGGCTACACCTTC
>TRBV28|TRBD1|many|TRBJ2-7
CASRRQGASYEQYF
TGTGCCAGCAGGCGACAGGGGGCATCCTACGAGCAGTACTTC
>TRBV2|TRBD1|NA|TRBJ2-5
CASRVRQGRGETQYF
TGTGCCAGCAGGGTCCGACAGGGTCGGGGAGAGACCCAGTACTTC
>TRBV19|TRBD2|once|TRBJ2-1
CASKRAGNSYNEQFF
TGTGCCAGCAAAAGAGCGGGGAACTCGTACAATGAGCAGTTCTTC
>TRBV20-1|TRBD1|NA|TRBJ2-3
CSAPTGGTDTQYF
TGCAGTGCCCCGACAGGGGGCACAGATACGCAGTATTTT
>TRBV6-4|NA|many|TRBJ2-3
CASSDSEGGSTDTQYF
TGTGCCAGCAGTGACTCGGAGGGGGGGAGCACAGATACGCAGTATTTT
>TRBV7-9|NA|many|TRBJ1-1
CASGTNTEAFF
TGTGCCAGCGGTACGAACACTGAAGCTTTCTTT
>TRBV12-3/TRBV12-4|TRBD1|many|TRBJ1-2
CASRTGAVGYTF
TGTGCCAGCAGGACAGGGGCCGTTGGCTACACCTTC
>TRBV3-1|NA|few|TRBJ2-7
CASSQMGHLSYEQYF
TGTGCCAGCAGCCAAATGGGACACCTCTCCTACGAGCAGTACTTC
>TRBV14|NA|many|TRBJ2-7
CASSQDLRTYEQYF
TGTGCCAGCAGCCAAGATCTTCGAACCTACGAGCAGTACTTC
>TRBV9|TRBD2|NA|TRBJ2-1
CASSVSGGRAYYEQFF
TGTGCCAGCAGCGTATCCGGCGGGAGGGCTTACTATGAGCAGTTCTTC
>TRBV13|NA|NA|TRBJ1-1
CASSLIKRDGFSNAGTEAFF
TGTGCCAGCAGCTTAATCAAACGGGACGGCTTCTCTAACGCGGGGACTGAAGCTTTCTTT
>TRBV20-1|NA|few|TRBJ2-2
CSAQQRGPGELFF
TGCAGTGCCCAGCAACGGGGGCCCGGGGAGCTGTTTTTT
>TRBV9|NA|many|TRBJ1-2
CASSVDVRSYGYTF
TGTGCCAGCAGCGTAGATGTAAGGAGCTATGGCTACACCTTC
>TRBV12-3/TRBV12-4|NA|NA|TRBJ1-3
CAYPGGLSGNTIYF
TGTGCTTACCCCGGGGGACTCTCTGGAAACACCATATATTTT
>TRBV19|NA|many|TRBJ2-3
CASSAGQGGTDTQYF
TGTGCCAGTAGCGCTGGGCAGGGAGGCACAGATACGCAGTATTTT